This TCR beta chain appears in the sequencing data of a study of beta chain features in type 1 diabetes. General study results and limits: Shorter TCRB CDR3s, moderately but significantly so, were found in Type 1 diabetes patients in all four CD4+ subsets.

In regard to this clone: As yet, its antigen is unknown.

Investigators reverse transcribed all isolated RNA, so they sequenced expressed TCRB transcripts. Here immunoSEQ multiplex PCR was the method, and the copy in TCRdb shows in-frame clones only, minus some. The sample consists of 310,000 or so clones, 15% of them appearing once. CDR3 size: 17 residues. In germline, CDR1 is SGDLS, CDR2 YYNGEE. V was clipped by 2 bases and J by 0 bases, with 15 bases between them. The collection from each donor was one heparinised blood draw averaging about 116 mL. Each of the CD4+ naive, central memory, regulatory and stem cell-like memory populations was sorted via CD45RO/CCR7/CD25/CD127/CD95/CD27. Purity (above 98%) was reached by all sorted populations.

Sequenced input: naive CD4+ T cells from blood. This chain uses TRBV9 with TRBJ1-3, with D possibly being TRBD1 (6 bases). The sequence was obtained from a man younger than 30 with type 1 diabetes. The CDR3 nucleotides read TGTGCCAGCAGCGTGGCCGGGACATCGCGCTCTGGAAACACCATATATTTT. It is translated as CASSVAGTSRSGNTIYF.